Described below is a single T cell receptor beta chain sequence and its context. CDR1 SNHLY and CDR2 FYNNEI come from the germline V gene. V lost 7 bases, J lost 13 bases, and 17 bases stayed unmatched. This CDR3 spans 14 amino acids. The data were produced by immunoSEQ multiplex PCR, yet TCRdb's version contains in-frame clones alone and is incomplete. The repertoire includes 75,000 to 95,000 clones, around 88% of them detected once, and 10% sits in the top ten. This sample is drawn from a study of T cell responses to AZD1222 COVID-19 vaccine. This specimen consisted of peripheral blood, obtained 28 days after the second dose of the MenACWY control vaccine. The V gene is TRBV2, the J gene TRBJ1-1, with 8 bases aligning to TRBD1. The clonotype comes from an adult who received the MenACWY meningococcal vaccine as a control. In DNA, the CDR3 is TGTGCCAGCAACAATTCCCCGGGACAGGTGGGTGTTTTCTTT. It yields the protein CASNNSPGQVGVFF.